A selection of T cell receptor beta chains follows, all from one sample in a study of cytomegalovirus exposure and HLA in healthy donors. The data were produced by immunoSEQ multiplex PCR, yet TCRdb's version contains in-frame clones alone and is incomplete. The sample yields some 160,000 clones, less than 80% seen once. Sequencing used PBMCs. The source of these receptors is a woman aged 40 to 50 in good health and CMV-seronegative. Both conserved end residues are part of each CDR3. A D gene is named only where the DNA matches it firmly. Only some rows state a clone size, as once, few, many or a class for expanded clones.

cdr3_aa cdr3_nt j_call d_call v_call clone_size
CASSPPGGGSYEQYF TGTGCCAGCAGCCCCCCCGGGGGGGGATCCTACGAGCAGTACTTC TRBJ2-7 TRBD2 TRBV7-2 NA
CATSTLNRGLNEQFF TGTGCCACCAGCACACTTAACAGGGGGCTGAATGAGCAGTTCTTC TRBJ2-1 TRBD1 TRBV15 NA
CASSPGQANHEQFF TGCGCCAGCAGTCCGGGACAGGCGAATCATGAGCAGTTCTTC TRBJ2-1 TRBD1 TRBV10-2 NA
CASSRLGYNEQFF TGTGCCAGCAGCCGACTAGGTTACAATGAGCAGTTCTTC TRBJ2-1 NA TRBV14 NA
CASSIEGTVNTEAFF TGTGCCAGTAGTATAGAGGGGACAGTCAACACTGAAGCTTTCTTT TRBJ1-1 TRBD1 TRBV19 NA
CASRQGLALVDEQYF TGTGCCAGCAGACAGGGACTAGCCCTGGTTGACGAGCAGTACTTC TRBJ2-7 TRBD2 TRBV27 few
CSVDDRGIGYGYTF TGCAGCGTCGATGACAGGGGCATCGGTTACGGCTACACCTTC TRBJ1-2 TRBD1 TRBV29-1 NA
CASSSGQNYGYTF TGTGCCAGCAGTTCCGGACAGAACTATGGCTACACCTTC TRBJ1-2 NA TRBV6-5 NA
CASSLLKLADRGKGDEQYF TGTGCCAGCTCACTACTAAAATTAGCCGACAGGGGGAAAGGTGACGAGCAGTACTTC TRBJ2-7 TRBD1 TRBV18 NA
CASRLTGARNEQYF TGTGCCAGTAGGCTGACAGGGGCCAGAAACGAGCAGTACTTC TRBJ2-7 TRBD1 TRBV19 NA
CASSFVDRALEEGYTF TGTGCCAGCAGCTTCGTGGACAGGGCCCTCGAGGAGGGCTACACCTTC TRBJ1-2 TRBD1 TRBV5-4 NA
CASRPGGTDTQYF TGTGCCAGCAGGCCAGGGGGCACAGATACGCAGTATTTT TRBJ2-3 NA TRBV5-6 NA
CASSAQGVGTEAFF TGTGCCAGCAGTGCTCAGGGGGTAGGCACTGAAGCTTTCTTT TRBJ1-1 TRBD1 TRBV6-4 NA
CASSSDGDEQFF TGTGCCAGCAGCTCGGACGGGGATGAGCAGTTCTTC TRBJ2-1 NA TRBV5-4 NA
CASSFGLAGAETQYF TGTGCTAGCAGCTTTGGACTAGCGGGAGCTGAGACCCAGTACTTC TRBJ2-5 TRBD2 TRBV7-7 NA
CATSIFGGGTEAFF TGTGCCACCAGCATTTTTGGGGGGGGCACTGAAGCTTTCTTT TRBJ1-1 NA TRBV15 NA
CASRLPTGGQGYTF TGTGCCAGCAGGCTACCGACAGGGGGCCAAGGCTACACCTTC TRBJ1-2 TRBD1 TRBV28 NA
CASSLRWASGTNEQFF TGTGCCAGCAGCTTACGCTGGGCTAGCGGGACCAATGAGCAGTTCTTC TRBJ2-1 TRBD2 TRBV7-9 NA
CATQGSPSGEAFF TGCGCCACCCAGGGGAGTCCGTCGGGTGAAGCTTTCTTT TRBJ1-1 NA TRBV4-1 NA
CASIGQVPGNTIYF TGTGCCAGCATTGGACAGGTCCCTGGAAACACCATATATTTT TRBJ1-3 TRBD1 TRBV25-1 NA
CASSLDGRGSQETQYF TGTGCCAGCAGCTTGGATGGCAGGGGTTCCCAAGAGACCCAGTACTTC TRBJ2-5 NA TRBV7-3 NA
CASSLAGGKFEQYF TGTGCCAGCAGTTTAGCGGGGGGGAAGTTCGAGCAGTACTTC TRBJ2-7 TRBD2 TRBV6-6 NA
CASSAYRGLESPLHF TGTGCCAGCAGCGCCTACAGGGGGCTGGAGTCACCCCTCCACTTT TRBJ1-6 TRBD1 TRBV7-9 NA
CASSFWGRNTEAFF TGTGCCAGCAGCTTTTGGGGGCGGAACACTGAAGCTTTCTTT TRBJ1-1 NA TRBV7-9 few
CASSHTEKTNGYTF TGCGCCAGCAGCCACACAGAGAAGACCAATGGCTACACCTTC TRBJ1-2 NA TRBV10-2 NA
CASSLVRQRLNTGELFF TGTGCCAGCAGTTTAGTCAGACAGCGACTGAACACCGGGGAGCTGTTTTTT TRBJ2-2 NA TRBV28 NA
CASSFTGPTVEQFF TGTGCCAGCAGCTTCACAGGGCCAACCGTTGAGCAGTTCTTC TRBJ2-1 NA TRBV7-8 NA
CASSLVLGQGDYNEQFF TGCGCCAGCAGCTTGGTACTCGGACAGGGGGACTACAATGAGCAGTTCTTC TRBJ2-1 TRBD1 TRBV5-1 NA
CASSLGGRPSGYTF TGTGCCAGCAGTTTAGGGGGCAGGCCTAGCGGCTACACCTTC TRBJ1-2 NA TRBV28 once
CASSLASGGYNEQFF TGCGCCAGCAGCTTGGCTAGCGGGGGGTACAATGAGCAGTTCTTC TRBJ2-1 TRBD2 TRBV5-1 NA
CASRGALEQYF TGTGCCAGTAGGGGGGCCCTCGAGCAGTACTTC TRBJ2-7 NA TRBV19 NA
CASSFELTSEVPQYF TGTGCCAGCAGCTTCGAGCTTACCTCTGAAGTGCCCCAGTACTTC TRBJ2-5 NA TRBV7-2 NA
CASSLGQRSSYNEQFF TGCGCCAGCAGCTTGGGTCAGCGGAGCTCCTACAATGAGCAGTTCTTC TRBJ2-1 NA TRBV5-1 NA
CASSQPGQGSPYEQYF TGTGCCAGCTCACAGCCGGGACAGGGATCCCCCTACGAGCAGTACTTC TRBJ2-7 TRBD1 TRBV18 NA
CASSNRGRSNQPQHF TGTGCCAGCAGTAATAGGGGTCGTAGCAATCAGCCCCAGCATTTT TRBJ1-5 NA TRBV28 once
CASTTLSSGNTIYF TGTGCCAGCACTACCCTATCCTCTGGAAACACCATATATTTT TRBJ1-3 NA TRBV5-6 NA
CASSLEVLSGGRGTEAFF TGTGCCAGCAGCTTAGAGGTTTTAAGTGGCGGCCGTGGCACTGAAGCTTTCTTT TRBJ1-1 NA TRBV11-2 NA
CASARDSGPNTEAFF TGTGCTAGTGCCAGGGACAGCGGACCCAACACTGAAGCTTTCTTT TRBJ1-1 TRBD1 TRBV12-5 NA
CASSQGEDGYTF TGCGCCAGCAGCCAGGGGGAAGATGGCTACACCTTC TRBJ1-2 TRBD1 TRBV5-1 once
CASSLETGQGNQPQHF TGTGCCAGCAGCTTAGAAACCGGACAGGGCAATCAGCCCCAGCATTTT TRBJ1-5 TRBD1 TRBV7-2 NA
CASSGTGSNQPQHF TGTGCCAGCAGCGGTACAGGGTCCAATCAGCCCCAGCATTTT TRBJ1-5 NA TRBV6-1 NA
CASSPEMGTGGHEQYF TGTGCCAGCAGCCCAGAGATGGGGACAGGGGGCCACGAGCAGTACTTC TRBJ2-7 TRBD1 TRBV11-3 NA
CATSRDHFQGGYEQYF TGTGCCACCAGCAGAGATCATTTCCAGGGGGGCTACGAGCAGTACTTC TRBJ2-7 NA TRBV15 NA
CASSQGGNTGELFF TGTGCCAGCAGCCAGGGGGGGAACACCGGGGAGCTGTTTTTT TRBJ2-2 NA TRBV11-3 few
CASSQVITRDTSSGNTIYF TGTGCCAGCAGCCAAGTAATAACCCGGGACACCAGCTCTGGAAACACCATATATTTT TRBJ1-3 NA TRBV4-2 NA
CASSPLRGQETQYF TGTGCCAGCAGCCCCCTACGGGGCCAAGAGACCCAGTACTTC TRBJ2-5 NA TRBV9 NA
CASSARPGQGTSYEQYF TGTGCCAGCAGCGCCCGACCGGGACAGGGGACTTCCTACGAGCAGTACTTC TRBJ2-7 TRBD1 TRBV11-2 once
CASSLVGQVGAFF TGTGCCAGCAGCTTAGTAGGACAGGTTGGAGCTTTCTTT TRBJ1-1 TRBD1 TRBV11-3 NA
CASSSGSVKNEQYF TGTGCCAGCAGCTCGGGGTCGGTAAAGAACGAGCAGTACTTC TRBJ2-7 NA TRBV28 NA
CASSILWGGNTEAFF TGTGCCAGTAGTATCCTTTGGGGGGGGAACACTGAAGCTTTCTTT TRBJ1-1 NA TRBV19 NA
CASSPLGQGRRTNYGYTF TGTGCCAGCAGCCCCTTGGGGCAGGGGCGGAGGACTAACTATGGCTACACCTTC TRBJ1-2 NA TRBV11-2 NA
CASSIARERRFNEQFF TGTGCCAGTAGTATAGCCCGGGAGAGAAGGTTCAATGAGCAGTTCTTC TRBJ2-1 NA TRBV19 NA
CASSLGLPGTGELFF TGTGCCAGCAGCTTAGGTCTGCCGGGCACCGGGGAGCTGTTTTTT TRBJ2-2 NA TRBV7-6 NA
CATFGGSSYNEQFF TGTGCCACCTTCGGCGGGAGCTCCTACAATGAGCAGTTCTTC TRBJ2-1 TRBD2 TRBV28 NA
CASSPIAPTGLYNSPLHF TGTGCCAGCAGTCCAATTGCCCCGACAGGGTTGTATAATTCACCCCTCCACTTT TRBJ1-6 TRBD1 TRBV28 NA